This TCR beta chain was identified in a study of cytomegalovirus exposure and HLA in healthy donors. General study results and limits: Later genetic work tied a missense DCLRE1C variant to beta-chain V and J trimming. Several of the most significant clusters were apparently associated with common viral pathogens in a later analysis. Previous analysis showed most TCR beta V segments were productive about 87% or about 30% of the time. Fewer N-insertions than the roughly 630-donor mean were reportedly shown by an Asian-associated ancestry cluster in a later analysis.

About this clone: Its antigen is unidentified.

Looked up from germline, CDR1 is MNHEY and CDR2 is SMNVEV (reference sequence). The CDR3 runs to 13 residues. V was shortened by 6 bases and J by 2 bases, with 10 bases between the two germline ends. The PCR made use of 60 Vbeta and 13 Jbeta primers. The repertoire was sequenced with immunoSEQ multiplex PCR; TCRdb's copy has only in-frame clones and lacks some. The table for this sample gives around 150,000 clones. V is TRBV27 and J is TRBJ1-2; TRBD1 is a possible D gene (5 bases). Sample: PBMCs. This receptor was identified in a woman aged 55-70 years in good health and CMV-seronegative. CDR3 amino acids: CASSWQGNYGYTF. CDR3 DNA sequence: TGTGCCAGCAGCTGGCAGGGCAACTATGGCTACACCTTC.